Listed below are T cell receptor beta chains from one sample, sequenced in a study of cytomegalovirus exposure and HLA in healthy donors. Measured with immunoSEQ multiplex PCR; TCRdb has only the in-frame clones, and not every one. Of roughly 140,000 clones in the sample, approximately 80% were seen once. The material sequenced was PBMCs. These TCRs come from a female donor in good health and CMV-seronegative. Both conserved end residues are part of each CDR3. D genes are given only for firm matches. Clone size is stated in some rows and not others, as once, few, many or a class when expanded.

abundance	v_gene	d_gene	j_gene	CDR3aa	CDR3nt
NA	TRBV30	TRBD1	TRBJ1-2	CAWSPKGSGTGDYGYTF	TGTGCCTGGAGTCCGAAAGGCTCCGGGACAGGGGACTATGGCTACACCTTC
few	TRBV18	TRBD1	TRBJ2-7	CASSPGTGLSYEQYF	TGTGCCAGCTCACCCGGGACAGGCCTCTCCTACGAGCAGTACTTC
NA	TRBV19	NA	TRBJ2-7	CASSMGPRYYF	TGTGCCAGTAGTATGGGGCCCCGGTATTACTTC
NA	TRBV4-3	NA	TRBJ2-2	CASSHARTGEATGELFF	TGCGCCAGCAGCCACGCCCGTACAGGGGAGGCCACCGGGGAGCTGTTTTTT
NA	TRBV7-9	TRBD1	TRBJ2-1	CASSLVPFRQGAGEQFF	TGTGCCAGCAGCTTAGTCCCTTTTAGACAGGGGGCAGGTGAGCAGTTCTTC
NA	TRBV28	TRBD1	TRBJ2-7	CASRKNPGQGAREQYF	TGTGCCAGCAGAAAGAACCCGGGACAGGGGGCACGGGAGCAGTACTTC
NA	TRBV19	TRBD2	TRBJ2-3	CASDGGGLARFTDTQYF	TGTGCCAGTGACGGAGGGGGACTAGCCCGATTCACAGATACGCAGTATTTT
NA	TRBV28	TRBD1	TRBJ1-5	CASSHDREDQPQHF	TGTGCCAGCAGTCACGACAGGGAGGATCAGCCCCAGCATTTT
NA	TRBV30	NA	TRBJ2-2	CAWNRALGTGELFF	TGTGCCTGGAACAGGGCCCTGGGCACCGGGGAGCTGTTTTTT
NA	TRBV7-9	TRBD2	TRBJ2-5	CASSLQGLAGGVKETQYF	TGTGCCAGCAGCTTACAGGGACTAGCGGGAGGGGTGAAAGAGACCCAGTACTTC
NA	TRBV6-4	NA	TRBJ1-4	CASSDSGATNEKLFF	TGTGCCAGCAGTGACTCAGGGGCAACTAATGAAAAACTGTTTTTT
once	TRBV30	NA	TRBJ2-5	CAWSNKGGKTQYF	TGTGCCTGGAGTAATAAGGGCGGGAAGACCCAGTACTTC
NA	TRBV14	TRBD2	TRBJ2-1	CASSPFQRESYNEQFF	TGTGCCAGCAGCCCTTTCCAGCGGGAATCCTACAATGAGCAGTTCTTC
NA	TRBV5-6	TRBD2	TRBJ2-5	CASASFGGGQETQYF	TGTGCCAGCGCATCATTCGGGGGGGGACAAGAGACCCAGTACTTC
once	TRBV25-1	TRBD2	TRBJ2-1	CASRGTSGRNEQFF	TGTGCCAGCAGGGGGACTAGCGGGAGAAATGAGCAGTTCTTC
NA	TRBV19	TRBD1	TRBJ1-1	CASKILGQVNTEAFF	TGTGCCAGTAAAATTCTGGGACAGGTGAACACTGAAGCTTTCTTT
NA	TRBV27	NA	TRBJ2-2	CASSRGPGELFF	TGTGCCAGCAGCCGAGGGCCCGGGGAGCTGTTTTTT
few	TRBV5-3	NA	TRBJ1-1	CARSLEVGENTEAFF	TGTGCCAGAAGCTTGGAGGTCGGGGAGAACACTGAAGCTTTCTTT
NA	TRBV7-9	NA	TRBJ2-3	CASSAIRGTDTQYF	TGTGCCAGCAGCGCCATACGCGGCACAGATACGCAGTATTTT
NA	TRBV4-1	TRBD2	TRBJ2-3	CASAAQRGSDTQYF	TGCGCCAGCGCCGCCCAGCGGGGCTCAGATACGCAGTATTTT
NA	TRBV5-6	TRBD1	TRBJ1-1	CASRPTGGVNTEAFF	TGTGCCAGCAGACCTACAGGGGGAGTGAACACTGAAGCTTTCTTT
NA	TRBV5-6	NA	TRBJ2-2	CASSKFGDTLSNTGELFF	TGTGCCAGCAGCAAGTTCGGGGACACCCTCTCGAACACCGGGGAGCTGTTTTTT
NA	TRBV6-1	TRBD1	TRBJ2-1	CASSEAGNRGHEQFF	TGTGCCAGCAGTGAAGCCGGTAACAGGGGGCATGAGCAGTTCTTC
NA	TRBV30	NA	TRBJ1-3	CAWSVKSYRVGGNTIYF	TGTGCCTGGAGTGTAAAGTCCTACAGGGTGGGAGGAAACACCATATATTTT
NA	TRBV28	TRBD1	TRBJ1-6	CASSGTVGQGAGNSPLHF	TGTGCCAGCAGTGGGACCGTCGGACAGGGGGCTGGGAATTCACCCCTCCACTTT
NA	TRBV9	NA	TRBJ1-1	CASSGDLMAEAFF	TGTGCCAGCAGCGGTGACTTAATGGCTGAAGCTTTCTTT
once	TRBV5-1	TRBD1	TRBJ2-3	CASSFRTGARTDTQYF	TGCGCCAGCAGCTTCCGGACAGGGGCTCGCACAGATACGCAGTATTTT
NA	TRBV27	TRBD1	TRBJ2-6	CASSLDRGLGSGANVLTF	TGTGCCAGCAGTTTGGACAGGGGCTTAGGCTCTGGGGCCAACGTCCTGACTTTC
NA	TRBV5-6	NA	TRBJ1-5	CASSLGQGNRPQHF	TGTGCCAGCAGCTTGGGGCAGGGCAATCGGCCCCAGCATTTT
NA	TRBV27	NA	TRBJ2-7	CASSLYVGSAYEQYF	TGTGCCAGCAGTTTATACGTTGGCAGTGCCTACGAGCAGTACTTC
NA	TRBV28	TRBD1	TRBJ2-5	CASNPGTGVKTQYF	TGTGCCAGCAACCCCGGGACAGGGGTAAAGACCCAGTACTTC
NA	TRBV4-2	NA	TRBJ2-7	CASSLTGLSYEQYF	TGTGCCAGCAGCCTTACAGGGCTCTCCTACGAGCAGTACTTC
NA	TRBV11-3	NA	TRBJ2-2	CASSLVGGRNTGELFF	TGTGCCAGCAGCTTAGTCGGGGGGCGGAACACCGGGGAGCTGTTTTTT
NA	TRBV6-6	TRBD1	TRBJ2-3	CASRTQGWTDTQYF	TGTGCCAGCAGGACACAGGGGTGGACAGATACGCAGTATTTT
NA	TRBV10-3	NA	TRBJ1-2	CAISEQGMPYGYTF	TGTGCCATCAGTGAACAGGGAATGCCCTATGGCTACACCTTC
NA	TRBV27	TRBD1	TRBJ1-1	CASSLSGQGIGTEAFF	TGTGCCAGCAGTTTATCGGGACAGGGAATAGGCACTGAAGCTTTCTTT
few	TRBV7-2	NA	TRBJ1-5	CASSVRGDQPQHF	TGTGCCAGCAGCGTCCGGGGGGATCAGCCCCAGCATTTT
NA	TRBV5-1	TRBD2	TRBJ2-1	CASSWAGAVENEQFF	TGCGCCAGCAGCTGGGCGGGAGCGGTGGAGAATGAGCAGTTCTTC